This T cell receptor (beta chain) was recorded in a study of OX40 agonist ivuxolimab in advanced cancers. For the study at large: Dose-escalation patients had hepatocellular carcinoma, melanoma, renal cell or head and neck cancer. It was permissible to have had prior anti-PD-1, anti-PD-L1 or anti-CTLA-4 therapy, and more than 30% had some. Whole-study results and caveats: Mean expanded clone counts were higher in CD8+ than CD4+ T cells.

Sequencing was performed with immunoSEQ multiplex PCR; in TCRdb, only in-frame clones are kept and a portion is missing. The sample comprises some 59,000 clones, approximately 82% of which are singletons, and 2% to 3% rests with the top ten. CDR3 length: 14 residues. The V end was cut by 5 bases, the J end by 7 bases, with 17 bases between. CDR1 and CDR2 (germline): SGHAT, FQNNGV. Worth noting for this clone: Antigen unknown.

V gene TRBV11-2 combines with J gene TRBJ1-2; D is undetermined. The sample was CD4+ or CD8+ T cells sorted from blood, taken in a trial of the OX40 agonist ivuxolimab. The clonotype comes from an adult with an advanced solid tumor such as melanoma, head and neck, liver or kidney cancer. CDR3: CASSEHPRTFGYTF. The CDR3 DNA is TGTGCCAGCAGCGAACACCCTAGGACGTTTGGCTACACCTTC.